These T cell receptor beta chains were read from a single sample in a study of T cells in Graves' hyperthyroidism and ophthalmopathy. Each CDR3 protein gets one entry after TCRdb re-called the multiplex PCR reads with MiXCR. The sample lists about 520,000 distinct CDR3 sequences, about 24% occurring once. The sample was blood. The source is a woman aged 30 to 39 with Graves' ophthalmopathy. Each CDR3 is given with its conserved first and last residue. D genes are given only for firm matches. Clone size, where shown, is once, few, many, or a class for clones that have expanded.

cdr3_aa | cdr3_nt | d_call | clone_size | j_call | v_call
CASSFGQGGDQPQHF | TGTGCCAGCAGTTTTGGACAGGGAGGCGATCAGCCCCAGCATTTT | TRBD1 | . | TRBJ1-5 | TRBV27
CASSLGTSSYEQYF | TGTGCCAGCAGCTTGGGGACTAGCTCCTACGAGCAGTACTTC | TRBD2 | many | TRBJ2-7 | TRBV5-6
CASTETGKGNTIYF | TGTGCCAGCACCGAGACAGGGAAGGGAAACACCATATATTTT | TRBD1 | . | TRBJ1-3 | TRBV6-1
CASSYSPEDSSYEQYF | TGTGCCAGCAGTTACTCGCCAGAGGATAGCTCCTACGAGCAGTACTTC | . | many | TRBJ2-7 | TRBV6-5
CASSLAPGTGTNIKYF | TGCGCCAGCAGCTTGGCCCCGGGGACAGGGACCAACATTAAGTACTTC | TRBD1 | . | TRBJ2-4 | TRBV5-1
CASSHGRNSGNTIYF | TGCGCCAGCAGCCATGGACGCAACTCTGGAAACACCATATATTTT | . | . | TRBJ1-3 | TRBV4-1
CAISGPDRNTEAFF | TGTGCCATCAGTGGTCCCGACAGGAACACTGAAGCTTTCTTT | . | many | TRBJ1-1 | TRBV10-3
CASSSSDWEKTQYF | TGTGCCAGCAGCTCATCGGACTGGGAAAAGACCCAGTACTTC | . | few | TRBJ2-5 | TRBV5-4
CASSQDREGTGVSGELFF | TGCGCCAGCAGCCAAGATCGAGAAGGGACAGGGGTTTCCGGGGAGCTGTTTTTT | TRBD1 | few | TRBJ2-2 | TRBV4-1
CASSQLGRLVNTEAFF | TGCGCCAGCAGCCAGCTGGGCCGACTGGTGAACACTGAAGCTTTCTTT | . | . | TRBJ1-1 | TRBV4-1
CASSPKELAGYTF | TGTGCCAGCTCACCGAAGGAACTAGCAGGCTACACCTTC | . | many | TRBJ1-2 | TRBV18
CASSDPTGGRGTGELFF | TGCGCCAGCAGTGACCCCACAGGGGGCCGAGGCACCGGGGAGCTGTTTTTT | TRBD1 | many | TRBJ2-2 | TRBV10-1
CASSLEQGWGIQYF | TGTGCCAGCAGCCTGGAGCAGGGATGGGGCATTCAGTACTTC | . | many | TRBJ2-4 | TRBV7-2
CASSLGGRGSYGYTF | TGTGCCAGCAGCCTCGGGGGCAGGGGGAGCTATGGCTACACCTTC | TRBD1 | many | TRBJ1-2 | TRBV6-2/TRBV6-3
CASNTHASEAFF | TGTGCCAGCAACACACACGCTAGTGAAGCTTTCTTT | . | many | TRBJ1-1 | TRBV12-3/TRBV12-4
CASSRGGTGAYEQYF | TGTGCCAGCAGCAGAGGTGGGACAGGGGCCTACGAGCAGTACTTC | TRBD1 | many | TRBJ2-7 | TRBV5-5
CASSEVLGGANTGELFF | TGTGCCAGCAGTGAAGTTCTGGGGGGAGCGAACACCGGGGAGCTGTTTTTT | . | . | TRBJ2-2 | TRBV6-1
CASSPTWSLNYGYTF | TGTGCCAGTAGCCCTACTTGGTCCTTAAACTATGGCTACACCTTC | . | once | TRBJ1-2 | TRBV19
CASSSRQGETQYF | TGTGCCAGCAGTTCGCGTCAGGGTGAGACCCAGTACTTC | . | few | TRBJ2-5 | TRBV6-2/TRBV6-3
CATSRPLRPYEQYF | TGTGCCACCAGCAGACCCCTCCGCCCCTACGAGCAGTACTTC | . | . | TRBJ2-7 | TRBV15
CASSYSEGPNQPQHF | TGTGCCAGCAGTTACTCGGAGGGTCCCAATCAGCCCCAGCATTTT | . | . | TRBJ1-5 | TRBV6-5
CASSWRGFAKNIQYF | TGTGCCAGCAGTTGGCGGGGGTTCGCCAAAAACATTCAGTACTTC | TRBD2 | . | TRBJ2-4 | TRBV28